The present entry profiles one T cell receptor beta chain with its context. Which antigen it targets is not known. No per-base quality is available; no much larger clone lies one base away. The data are from a study of blood T cell repertoires in COVID-19 (dated by TCRdb to 2020 to 2022). Describing the broader study: The collaborator samples originated in the United States, Italy and Spain and spanned the acute and convalescent phases of COVID-19. The material from the prospective study consisted of cDNA or gDNA derived from T cells, B-cell-depleted T cells, or PBMCs. The dataset comprised deeply sampled blood TCRbeta repertoires from subjects exposed to, actively infected with, or recovered from COVID-19. The repertoires were released in a freely available public database intended as a resource for research on the immune response to SARS-CoV-2. Samples were obtained from the ongoing ImmuneRACE study (first 160 participants) and from over 1,000 subjects provided by 6 global collaborators. The sample metadata nearly always contained a de-identified subject ID, COVID-19 status, age in years and sex. Where available, HLA class I and class II types were obtained from metadata supplied by the sample provider rather than from assay-based typing.

Participants in the prospective study were aged about 18 to 95 years, lived in under 30 United States geographic areas, and enrolled through a virtual design. To assign participants to cohorts, the prospective study relied on clinical history that participants themselves reported in a screening survey and a study questionnaire. Recovered participants in ImmuneRACE Cohort 3 were defined as having two consecutive negative NP/OP PCR tests, clearance from a healthcare professional, or resolution of symptoms. Mobile phlebotomists in the prospective study collected whole blood, serum and a nasopharyngeal or oropharyngeal swab from every participant. Prospective study participants could optionally give additional blood draws and questionnaires over a roughly two-month period. Before DNA extraction, prospective study blood samples were shipped either frozen or at room temperature. The immunoSEQ Assay, a bias-controlled multiplex PCR, was used to amplify TCRbeta CDR3 regions from genomic DNA. From the authors' description of their analysis: The number of nucleated cells in each sample was estimated from the amplification of reference gene primers within the assay. Sequence reads were collapsed and filtered to measure the absolute abundance of every unique TCRbeta CDR3 rearrangement. For each sample, productive Simpson clonality was calculated by taking the square root of Simpson's diversity index across productive rearrangements. TCRdb holds this immuneACCESS table with in-frame rearrangements only. Some clones are missing; in checked studies, unresolved V genes explain under half, and the rest has no known cause. The DNA gave D and trimming, while V, J and clone size come from that table. This sample lists roughly 400,000 clones; about nine tenths were detected once. More than 0.55% of the sample belongs to the ten largest clones.

Broader findings and caveats from the paper: How much clinical and demographic metadata was included differed by source and by participant, and the metadata was provided uncurated.

From its cysteine to its phenylalanine, the CDR3 spans 13 amino acids. Kept here is only the CDR3 DNA, which spans 39 bases and is read in frame from base 1. V was cut back by 5 bases and J by 3 bases, leaving a gap of 10 bases between them. From a lookup of the germline V gene (reference sequence), CDR1 and CDR2 are SEHNR and FQNEAQ. The chain is made from TRBV7-9 and TRBJ1-2, with the D gene call left open. Sequencing was carried out using PBMCs or T cells enriched from blood (not recorded which). The TCR originated in a man younger than 35 who had recovered from COVID-19. The CDR3 region reads CASSLDGDYGYTF. The DNA sequence follows: TGTGCCAGCAGCCTAGACGGGGACTATGGCTACACCTTC. Extended through the reference TRBV7-9 and TRBJ1-2 proteins, this CDR3 yields the full variable domain: DTGVSQNPRHKITKRGQNVTFRCDPISEHNRLYWYRQTLGQGPEFLTYFQNEAQLEKSRLLSDRFSAERPKGSFSTLEIQRTEQGDSAMYLCASSLDGDYGYTFGSGTRLTVV.